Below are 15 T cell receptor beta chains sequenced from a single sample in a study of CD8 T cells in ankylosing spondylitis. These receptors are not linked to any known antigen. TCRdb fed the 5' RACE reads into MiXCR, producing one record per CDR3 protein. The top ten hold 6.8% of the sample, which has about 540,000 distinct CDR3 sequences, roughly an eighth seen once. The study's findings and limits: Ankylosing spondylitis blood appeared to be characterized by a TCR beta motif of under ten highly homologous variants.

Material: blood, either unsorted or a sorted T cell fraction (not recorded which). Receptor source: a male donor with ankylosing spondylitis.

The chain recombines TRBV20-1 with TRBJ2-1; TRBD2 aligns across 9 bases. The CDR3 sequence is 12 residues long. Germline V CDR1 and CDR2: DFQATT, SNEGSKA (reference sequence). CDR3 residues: CRMTSGNNEQFF. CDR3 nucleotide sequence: TGCAGGATGACTAGCGGAAACAATGAGCAGTTCTTC.

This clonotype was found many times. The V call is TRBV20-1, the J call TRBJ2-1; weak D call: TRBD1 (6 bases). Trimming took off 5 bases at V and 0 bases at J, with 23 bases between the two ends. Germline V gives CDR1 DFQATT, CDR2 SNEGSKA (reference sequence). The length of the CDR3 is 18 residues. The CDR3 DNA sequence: TGCAGTGCTCTAACACTTAACAGGGTTACATCCTCCTACAATGAGCAGTTCTTC. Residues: CSALTLNRVTSSYNEQFF.

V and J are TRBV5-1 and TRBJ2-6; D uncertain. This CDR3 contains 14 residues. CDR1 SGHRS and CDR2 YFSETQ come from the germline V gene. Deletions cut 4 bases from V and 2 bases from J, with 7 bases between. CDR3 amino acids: CASSGETGANVLTF. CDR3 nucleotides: TGCGCCAGCAGCGGGGAAACTGGGGCCAACGTCCTGACTTTC.

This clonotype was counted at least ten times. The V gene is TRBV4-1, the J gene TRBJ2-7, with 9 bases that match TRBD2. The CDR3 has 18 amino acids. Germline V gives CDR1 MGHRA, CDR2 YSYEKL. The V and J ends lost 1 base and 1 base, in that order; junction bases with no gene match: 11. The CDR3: CASSQVPILAGSSYEQYV. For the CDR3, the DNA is TGCGCCAGCAGCCAAGTTCCTATACTAGCGGGCTCGTCCTACGAGCAGTACGTC.

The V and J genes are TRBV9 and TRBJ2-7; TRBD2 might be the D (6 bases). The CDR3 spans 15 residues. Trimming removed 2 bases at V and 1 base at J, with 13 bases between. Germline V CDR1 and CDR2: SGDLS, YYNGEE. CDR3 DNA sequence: TGTGCCAGCAGCGTCGCCGGGGACTCGTCCTACGAGCAGTACTTC. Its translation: CASSVAGDSSYEQYF.

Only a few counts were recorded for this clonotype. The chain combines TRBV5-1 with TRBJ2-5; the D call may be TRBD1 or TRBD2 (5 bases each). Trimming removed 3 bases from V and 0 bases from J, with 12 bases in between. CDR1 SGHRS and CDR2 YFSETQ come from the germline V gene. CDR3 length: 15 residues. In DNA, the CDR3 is TGCGCCAGCAGCTCCGGGGCTCCGTACCAAGAGACCCAGTACTTC. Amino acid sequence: CASSSGAPYQETQYF.

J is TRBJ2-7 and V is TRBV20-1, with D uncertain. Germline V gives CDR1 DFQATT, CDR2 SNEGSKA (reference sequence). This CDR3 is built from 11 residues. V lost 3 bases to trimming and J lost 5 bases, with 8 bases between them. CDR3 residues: CSASSRDEQYV. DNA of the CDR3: TGCAGTGCTAGCTCTAGGGACGAGCAGTACGTC.

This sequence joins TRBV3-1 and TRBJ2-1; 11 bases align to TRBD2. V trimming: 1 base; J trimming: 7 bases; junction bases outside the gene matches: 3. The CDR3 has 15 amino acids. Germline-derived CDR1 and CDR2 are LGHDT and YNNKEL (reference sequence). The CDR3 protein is CASSQALAGGNEQFF. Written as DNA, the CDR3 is TGTGCCAGCAGCCAAGCATTAGCGGGGGGGAATGAGCAGTTCTTC.

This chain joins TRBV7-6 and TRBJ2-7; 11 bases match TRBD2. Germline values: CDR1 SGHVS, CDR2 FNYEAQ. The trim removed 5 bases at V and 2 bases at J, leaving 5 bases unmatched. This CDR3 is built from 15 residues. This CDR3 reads CASSARLAGTYEQYF. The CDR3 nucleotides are TGTGCCAGCAGCGCCCGACTAGCGGGGACCTACGAGCAGTACTTC.

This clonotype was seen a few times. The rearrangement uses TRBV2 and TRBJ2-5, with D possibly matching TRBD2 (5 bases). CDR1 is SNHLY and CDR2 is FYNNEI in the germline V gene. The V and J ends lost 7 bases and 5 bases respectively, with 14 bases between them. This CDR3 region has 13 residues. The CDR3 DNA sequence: TGTGCCAGCAATCGGGGTTGGGCGGAGACCCAGTACTTC. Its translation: CASNRGWAETQYF. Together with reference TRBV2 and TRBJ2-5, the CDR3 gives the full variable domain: EPEVTQTPSHQVTQMGQEVILRCVPISNHLYFYWYRQILGQKVEFLVSFYNNEISEKSEIFDDQFSVERPDGSNFTLKIRSTKLEDSAMYFCASNRGWAETQYFGPGTRLLVL.

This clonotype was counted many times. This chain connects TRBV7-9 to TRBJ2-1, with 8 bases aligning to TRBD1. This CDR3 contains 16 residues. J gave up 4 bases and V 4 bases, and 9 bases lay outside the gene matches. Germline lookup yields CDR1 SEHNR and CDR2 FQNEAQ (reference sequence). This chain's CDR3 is CASSYPDRGEYNEQFF. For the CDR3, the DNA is TGTGCCAGCAGCTACCCCGACAGGGGCGAGTACAATGAGCAGTTCTTC.

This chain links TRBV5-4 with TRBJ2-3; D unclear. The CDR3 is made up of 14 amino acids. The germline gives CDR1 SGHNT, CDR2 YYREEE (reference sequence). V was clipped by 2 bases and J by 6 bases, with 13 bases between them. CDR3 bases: TGTGCCAGCAGCTTAGAATCCCAAGGGGATACGCAGTATTTT. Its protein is CASSLESQGDTQYF.

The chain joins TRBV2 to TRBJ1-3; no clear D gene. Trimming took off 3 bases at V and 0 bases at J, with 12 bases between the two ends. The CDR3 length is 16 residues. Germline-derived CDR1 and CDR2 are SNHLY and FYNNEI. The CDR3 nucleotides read TGTGCCAGCAGTGACGTGGCCTCAATCTCTGGAAACACCATATATTTT. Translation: CASSDVASISGNTIYF.

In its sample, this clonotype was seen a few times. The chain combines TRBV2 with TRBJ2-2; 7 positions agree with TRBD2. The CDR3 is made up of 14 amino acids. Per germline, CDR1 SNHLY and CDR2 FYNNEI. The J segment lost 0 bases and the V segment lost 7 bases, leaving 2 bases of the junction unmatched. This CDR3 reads CASMAGANTGELFF. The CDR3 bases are TGTGCCAGCATGGCGGGAGCGAACACCGGGGAGCTGTTTTTT. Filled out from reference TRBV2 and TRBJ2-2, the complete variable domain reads EPEVTQTPSHQVTQMGQEVILRCVPISNHLYFYWYRQILGQKVEFLVSFYNNEISEKSEIFDDQFSVERPDGSNFTLKIRSTKLEDSAMYFCASMAGANTGELFFGEGSRLTVL.

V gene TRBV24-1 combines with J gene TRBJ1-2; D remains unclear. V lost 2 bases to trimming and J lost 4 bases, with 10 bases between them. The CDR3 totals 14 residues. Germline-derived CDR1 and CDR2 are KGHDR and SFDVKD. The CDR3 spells CATSDSRGLYGYTF. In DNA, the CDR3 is TGTGCCACCAGTGATTCCAGAGGGCTCTATGGCTACACCTTC.